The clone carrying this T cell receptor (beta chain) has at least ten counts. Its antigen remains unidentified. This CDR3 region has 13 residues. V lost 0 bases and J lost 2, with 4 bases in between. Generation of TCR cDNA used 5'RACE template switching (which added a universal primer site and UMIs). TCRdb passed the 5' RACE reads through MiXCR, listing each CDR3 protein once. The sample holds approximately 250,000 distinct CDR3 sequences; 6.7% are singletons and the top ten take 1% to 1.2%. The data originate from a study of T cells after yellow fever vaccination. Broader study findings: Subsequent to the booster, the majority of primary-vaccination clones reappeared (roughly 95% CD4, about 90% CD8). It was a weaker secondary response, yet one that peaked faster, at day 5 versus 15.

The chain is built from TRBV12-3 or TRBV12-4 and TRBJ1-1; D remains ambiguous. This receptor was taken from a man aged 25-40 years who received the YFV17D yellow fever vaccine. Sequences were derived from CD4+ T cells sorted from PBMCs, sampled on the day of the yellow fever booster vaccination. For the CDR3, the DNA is TGTGCCAGCAGTTTAGCGGAAAACACTGAAGCTTTCTTT. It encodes CASSLAENTEAFF.